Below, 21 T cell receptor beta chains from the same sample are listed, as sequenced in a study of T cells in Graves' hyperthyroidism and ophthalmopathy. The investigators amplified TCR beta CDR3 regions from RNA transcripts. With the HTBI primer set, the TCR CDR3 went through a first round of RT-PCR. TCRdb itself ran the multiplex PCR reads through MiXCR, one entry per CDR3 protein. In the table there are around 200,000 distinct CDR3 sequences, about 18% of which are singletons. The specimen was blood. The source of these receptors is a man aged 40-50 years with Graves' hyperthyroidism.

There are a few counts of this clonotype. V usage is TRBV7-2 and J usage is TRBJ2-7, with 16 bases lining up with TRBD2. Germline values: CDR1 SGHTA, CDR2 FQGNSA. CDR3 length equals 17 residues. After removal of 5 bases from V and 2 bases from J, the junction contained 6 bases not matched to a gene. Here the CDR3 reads CASSPGLAGGRPYEQYF. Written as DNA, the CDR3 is TGTGCCAGCAGCCCGGGACTAGCGGGGGGGCGGCCCTACGAGCAGTACTTC.

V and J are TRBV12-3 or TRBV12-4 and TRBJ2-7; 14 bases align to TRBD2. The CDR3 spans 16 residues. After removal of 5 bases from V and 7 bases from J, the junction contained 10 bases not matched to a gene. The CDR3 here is CASSLGTSGGGGEQYF. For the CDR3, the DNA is TGTGCCAGCAGTCTCGGGACTAGCGGGGGCGGCGGGGAGCAGTACTTC.

The CDR3 loop reads CASSFQRLAGGQDTQYF. For the CDR3, the DNA is TGTGCCAGCAGCTTTCAAAGACTAGCGGGGGGGCAAGATACGCAGTATTTT. V and J are TRBV7-2 and TRBJ2-3, with 14 bases that match TRBD2. Trimming took 3 bases from V and 5 from J; bases not matched to a gene: 7. The CDR3 has 17 residues. Germline V gene data show CDR1 as SGHTA and CDR2 as FQGNSA.

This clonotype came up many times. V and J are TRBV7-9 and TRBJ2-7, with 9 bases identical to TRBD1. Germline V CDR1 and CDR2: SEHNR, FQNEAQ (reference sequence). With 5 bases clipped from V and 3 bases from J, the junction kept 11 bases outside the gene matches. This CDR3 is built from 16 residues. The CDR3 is CASSQDRGVQFYEQYF. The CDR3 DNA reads TGTGCCAGCAGCCAGGACAGGGGCGTTCAGTTCTACGAGCAGTACTTC.

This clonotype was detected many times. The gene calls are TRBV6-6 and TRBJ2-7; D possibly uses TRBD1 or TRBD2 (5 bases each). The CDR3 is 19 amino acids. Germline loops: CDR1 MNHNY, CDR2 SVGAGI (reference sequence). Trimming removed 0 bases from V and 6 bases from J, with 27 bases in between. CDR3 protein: CASSYSRGVIAEEGFEQYF. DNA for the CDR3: TGTGCCAGCAGTTACTCTCGGGGCGTGATAGCCGAGGAAGGGTTCGAGCAGTACTTC.

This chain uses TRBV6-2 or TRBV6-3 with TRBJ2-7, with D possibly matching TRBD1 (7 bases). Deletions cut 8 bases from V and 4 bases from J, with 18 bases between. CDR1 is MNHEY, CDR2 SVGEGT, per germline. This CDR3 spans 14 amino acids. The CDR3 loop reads CASAGGTENYEQYF. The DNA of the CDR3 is TGTGCCAGCGCTGGCGGGACAGAAAATTACGAGCAGTACTTC.

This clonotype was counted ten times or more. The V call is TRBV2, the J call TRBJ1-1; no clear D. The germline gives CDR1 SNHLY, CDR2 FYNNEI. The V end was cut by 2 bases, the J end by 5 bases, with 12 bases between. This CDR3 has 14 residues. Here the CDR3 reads CASSELIGWTEAFF. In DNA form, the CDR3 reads TGTGCCAGCAGTGAACTCATCGGTTGGACTGAAGCTTTCTTT.

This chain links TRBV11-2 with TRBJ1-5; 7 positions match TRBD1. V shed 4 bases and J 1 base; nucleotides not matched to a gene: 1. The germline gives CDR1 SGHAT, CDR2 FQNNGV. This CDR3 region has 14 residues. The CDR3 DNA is TGTGCCAGCAGCTGGGACAGCAGCAATCAGCCCCAGCATTTT. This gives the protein CASSWDSSNQPQHF.

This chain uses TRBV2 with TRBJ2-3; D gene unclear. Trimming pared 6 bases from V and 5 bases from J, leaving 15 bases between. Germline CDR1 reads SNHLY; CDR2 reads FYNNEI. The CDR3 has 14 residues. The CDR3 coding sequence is TGTGCCAGCAGCGCCGGTCAACGGCAAGATACGCAGTATTTT. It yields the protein CASSAGQRQDTQYF.

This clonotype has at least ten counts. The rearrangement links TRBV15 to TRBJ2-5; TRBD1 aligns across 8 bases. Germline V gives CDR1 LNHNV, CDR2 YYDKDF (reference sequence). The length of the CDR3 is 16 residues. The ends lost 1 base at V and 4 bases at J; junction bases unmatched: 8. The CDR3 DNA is TGTGCCACCAGCAGAGGAGGACAGGGCGACGGAGAGACCCAGTACTTC. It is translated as CATSRGGQGDGETQYF.

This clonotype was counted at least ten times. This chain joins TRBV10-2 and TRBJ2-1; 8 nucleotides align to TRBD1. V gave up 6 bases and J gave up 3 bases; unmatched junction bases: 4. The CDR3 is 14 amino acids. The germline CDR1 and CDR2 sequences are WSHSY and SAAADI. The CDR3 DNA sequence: TGCGCCAGCAGGGGACAGGAGAACTACAATGAGCAGTTCTTC. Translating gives CASRGQENYNEQFF.

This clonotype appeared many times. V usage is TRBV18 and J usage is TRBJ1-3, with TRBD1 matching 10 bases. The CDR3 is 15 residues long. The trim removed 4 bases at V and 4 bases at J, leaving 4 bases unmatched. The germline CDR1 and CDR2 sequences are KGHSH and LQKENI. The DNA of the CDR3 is TGTGCCAGCTCACGACAGGGGGCAAACGGAAACACCATATATTTT. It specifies CASSRQGANGNTIYF.

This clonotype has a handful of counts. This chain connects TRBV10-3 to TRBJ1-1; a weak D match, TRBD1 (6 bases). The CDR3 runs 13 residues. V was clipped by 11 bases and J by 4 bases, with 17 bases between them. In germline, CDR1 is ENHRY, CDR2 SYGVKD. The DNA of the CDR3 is TGTGCCGCCCACAGGGAGTTGGGCACTGAAGCTTTCTTT. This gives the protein CAAHRELGTEAFF.

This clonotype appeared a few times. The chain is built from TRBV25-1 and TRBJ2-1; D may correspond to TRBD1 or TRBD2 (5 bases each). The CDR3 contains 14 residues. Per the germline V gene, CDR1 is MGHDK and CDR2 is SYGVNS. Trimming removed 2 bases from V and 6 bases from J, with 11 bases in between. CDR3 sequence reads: CASSEGEGSNEQFF. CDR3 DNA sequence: TGTGCCAGCAGTGAAGGCGAGGGGAGCAATGAGCAGTTCTTC.

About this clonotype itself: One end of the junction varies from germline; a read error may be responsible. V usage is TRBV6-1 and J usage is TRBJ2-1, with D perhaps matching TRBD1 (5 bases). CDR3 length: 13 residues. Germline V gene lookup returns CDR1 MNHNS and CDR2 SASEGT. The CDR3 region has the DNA TGTGCCGGCGCAGGGTTTTCCTATAATGAGCAGTTCTTC. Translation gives CAGAGFSYNEQFF.

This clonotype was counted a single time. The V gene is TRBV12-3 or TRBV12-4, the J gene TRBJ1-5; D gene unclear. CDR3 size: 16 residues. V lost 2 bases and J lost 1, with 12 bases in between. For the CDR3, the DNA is TGTGCCAGCAGTTTAAGTGTCCGGCAGAGCAATCAGCCCCAGCATTTT. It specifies CASSLSVRQSNQPQHF.

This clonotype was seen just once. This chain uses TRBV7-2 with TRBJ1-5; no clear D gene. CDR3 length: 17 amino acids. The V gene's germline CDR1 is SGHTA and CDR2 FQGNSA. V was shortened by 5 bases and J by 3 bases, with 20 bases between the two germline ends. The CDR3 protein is CASSQEGGSRFNQPQHF. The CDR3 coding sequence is TGTGCCAGCAGCCAAGAGGGAGGATCTAGATTCAATCAGCCCCAGCATTTT.

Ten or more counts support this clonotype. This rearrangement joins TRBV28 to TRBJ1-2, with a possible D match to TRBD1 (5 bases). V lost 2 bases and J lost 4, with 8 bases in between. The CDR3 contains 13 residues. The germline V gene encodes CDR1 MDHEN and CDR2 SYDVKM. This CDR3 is CASSLGGIYGYTF. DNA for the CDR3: TGTGCCAGCAGTTTAGGGGGTATCTATGGCTACACCTTC.

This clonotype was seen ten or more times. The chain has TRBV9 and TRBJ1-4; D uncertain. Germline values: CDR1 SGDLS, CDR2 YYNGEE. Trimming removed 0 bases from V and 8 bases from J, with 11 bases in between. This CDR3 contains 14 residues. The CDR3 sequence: CASSVGATLEKLFF. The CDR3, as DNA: TGTGCCAGCAGCGTAGGAGCGACGCTAGAAAAACTGTTTTTT.

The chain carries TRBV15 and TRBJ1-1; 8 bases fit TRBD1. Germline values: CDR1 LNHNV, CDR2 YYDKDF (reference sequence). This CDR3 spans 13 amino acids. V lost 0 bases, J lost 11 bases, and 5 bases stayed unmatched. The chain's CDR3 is CATSRDRNRGAFF. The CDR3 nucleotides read TGTGCCACCAGCAGAGATCGGAACAGGGGGGCTTTCTTT.

CDR3 sequence (DNA): TGTGCCAGCACCAGCCTAGGGGGTAGCAATCAGCCCCAGCATTTT. Translation gives CASTSLGGSNQPQHF. The chain has TRBV12-3 or TRBV12-4 and TRBJ1-5, with D possibly TRBD1 on 6 matching bases. This CDR3 region has 15 residues. Trimming took off 7 bases at V and 0 bases at J, with 13 bases between the two ends.